This TCR beta chain emerged from a study of neoadjuvant anti-PD-1 for oral cavity cancer. Study summary: Patients without progression received a fourth nivolumab dose around day 43, then surgical resection on days 50-56.

V gave up 3 bases and J gave up 0 bases, with 15 bases separating them. The CDR3 loop spans 17 amino acids. The germline gives CDR1 SGDLS, CDR2 YYNGEE. Profiled with immunoSEQ multiplex PCR; TCRdb holds only in-frame clones, not every one. The sample comprises under 7,500 clones, 60% of which are singletons, and approximately 7.9% rests with the top ten. Patients were newly diagnosed with stage II-IVA oral cavity squamous cell carcinoma without prior systemic or radiation treatment. The sample consisted of tumor tissue, taken before nivolumab (anti-PD-1) treatment. The chain has TRBV9 and TRBJ2-2, with a tentative D call TRBD2 (7 bases). The clonotype comes from a person aged 35 to 85 with oral cavity squamous cell carcinoma. The CDR3 here is CASSAWRGGTNTGELFF. CDR3 DNA sequence: TGTGCCAGCAGCGCATGGAGGGGGGGGACGAACACCGGGGAGCTGTTTTTT.